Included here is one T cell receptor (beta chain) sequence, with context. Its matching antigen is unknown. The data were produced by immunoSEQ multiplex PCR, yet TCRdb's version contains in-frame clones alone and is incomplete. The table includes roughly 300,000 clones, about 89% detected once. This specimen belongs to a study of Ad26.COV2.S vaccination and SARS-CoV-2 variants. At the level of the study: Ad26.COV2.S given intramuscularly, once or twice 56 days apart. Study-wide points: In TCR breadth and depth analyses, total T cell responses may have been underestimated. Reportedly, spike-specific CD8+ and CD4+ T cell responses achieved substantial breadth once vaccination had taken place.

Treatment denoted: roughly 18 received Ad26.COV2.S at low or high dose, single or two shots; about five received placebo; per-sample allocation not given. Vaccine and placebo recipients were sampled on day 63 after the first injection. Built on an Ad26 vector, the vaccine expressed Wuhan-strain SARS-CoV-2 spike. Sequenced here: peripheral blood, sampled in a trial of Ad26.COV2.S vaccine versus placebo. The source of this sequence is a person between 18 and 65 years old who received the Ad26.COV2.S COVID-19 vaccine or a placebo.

The CDR3 coding sequence is TGCGCCAGCAGCGCCGGGACTAGCGGAACCCCAGAGACCCAGTACTTC. It is translated as CASSAGTSGTPETQYF. The V gene is TRBV5-1, the J gene TRBJ2-5; 11 nucleotides agree with TRBD2. V was pared by 4 bases and J by 4 bases, with 9 bases of the junction left unmatched. The V gene's germline CDR1 is SGHRS and CDR2 YFSETQ. The CDR3 runs 16 residues.